A selection of T cell receptor beta chains follows, all from one sample in a study of vaccination and CD4 T cells after COVID-19. TCRdb reprocessed the PCR reads with MiXCR, giving one entry per CDR3 protein. This table has fewer than 10,000 distinct CDR3 sequences, 23% appearing once. What these receptors recognize is not known. The specimen was cultured CD4+ T cells from blood. The receptors stem from a human donor with COVID-19. Both conserved end residues are part of each CDR3. The D gene is left open where the match is weak. Size is omitted from some rows. Given values are once, few, many or a class for expanded clones.

v_call	clone_size	j_call	cdr3_length	d_call	cdr3_nt	cdr3_aa
TRBV7-2	NA	TRBJ2-1	16	TRBD2	TGTGCCAGCAGCCCCCGTGGTAGCGGGGGCCTCAATGAGCAGTTCTTC	CASSPRGSGGLNEQFF
TRBV20-1	few	TRBJ2-5	13	TRBD2	TGCAGTGCCAGACTAGCGGCTGGTGTGACCCAGTACTTC	CSARLAAGVTQYF
TRBV7-9	NA	TRBJ2-7	16	TRBD1	TGTGCCAGCAGCGAACCCCGGACAGGGGGACGGTACGAGCAGTACTTC	CASSEPRTGGRYEQYF
TRBV24-1	NA	TRBJ1-5	16	TRBD1	TGTGCCACCTGTGATCGACAGGGGGCGGGTGGTCAGCCCCAGCATTTT	CATCDRQGAGGQPQHF
TRBV6-1	few	TRBJ2-7	14	NA	TGTGCCAGCAGGAATACCTGGCAGGCGGGGGAGCAGTACTTC	CASRNTWQAGEQYF
TRBV7-2	NA	TRBJ2-7	15	TRBD2	TGTGCCAGCAGCATTAGCGGGGGGGCGGAATACGAGCAGTACTTC	CASSISGGAEYEQYF
TRBV28	NA	TRBJ1-2	11	NA	TGTGCCAGCAGTTTATCCCATGGCTACACCTTC	CASSLSHGYTF
TRBV6-1	NA	TRBJ1-1	12	TRBD1	TGTGCCAGCAGGACAACAGGGGGCTTAGCTTTCTTT	CASRTTGGLAFF
TRBV15	few	TRBJ2-2	15	NA	TGTGCCACCAGCAGGGCAAGGGAGAACACCGGGGAGCTGTTTTTT	CATSRARENTGELFF
TRBV20-1	once	TRBJ2-7	14	NA	TGCAGTGCTAAGGCGGGCATTAACTCCTACGAGCAGTACTTC	CSAKAGINSYEQYF
TRBV5-4	few	TRBJ2-7	13	NA	TGTGCCAGCAGTGTAGGGAGTGCCTACGAGCAGTACTTC	CASSVGSAYEQYF
TRBV2	large	TRBJ2-7	20	TRBD2	TGTGCCAGCAGTGAAGTTAGGGCTAGCGGGGGCCGCGAGACCAGGTACGAGCAGTACTTC	CASSEVRASGGRETRYEQYF
TRBV11-2	few	TRBJ1-3	14	NA	TGTGCCAGCAGCCCACGTTTCTCTGGAAACACCATATATTTT	CASSPRFSGNTIYF
TRBV6-1	medium-sized	TRBJ1-1	16	NA	TGTGCCAGCAGTCGTCCATTGGGTAGGGGAGACACTGAAGCTTTCTTT	CASSRPLGRGDTEAFF
TRBV6-5	few	TRBJ2-3	15	TRBD1	TGTGCCAGCAGTTCGACAGGGATCTACACAGATACGCAGTATTTT	CASSSTGIYTDTQYF
TRBV6-2/TRBV6-3	medium-sized	TRBJ1-5	14	NA	TGTGCCACCAGACTAGGGCAGCCAAATCAGCCCCAGCATTTT	CATRLGQPNQPQHF
TRBV7-2	NA	TRBJ1-6	15	NA	TGTGCCAGCAGCCCGCTGAGGGGAGGGAATTCACCCCTCCACTTT	CASSPLRGGNSPLHF
TRBV6-1	few	TRBJ2-4	15	TRBD2	TGTGCCAGCAGCTATAGCGGGGACGCCAAAAACATTCAGTACTTC	CASSYSGDAKNIQYF
TRBV7-2	medium-sized	TRBJ1-5	13	NA	TGTGCCAGCAGCTCGAGGGGGGCGGGGCCCCAGCATTTT	CASSSRGAGPQHF
TRBV10-3	NA	TRBJ1-1	13	TRBD1	TGTGCCATCAATCCGGGACAGGGGTCTGAAGCTTTCTTT	CAINPGQGSEAFF
TRBV7-9	NA	TRBJ1-2	15	TRBD1	TGTGCCAGCAGCGGCACCGGGACAGGGGACTATGGCTACACCTTC	CASSGTGTGDYGYTF
TRBV27	medium-sized	TRBJ1-1	14	TRBD1	TGTGCCAGCAGACGGACAGGTGGTTATCCTGAAGCTTTCTTT	CASRRTGGYPEAFF
TRBV20-1	few	TRBJ2-7	14	NA	TGCAGTGCTAGGGGCACGGACTGGACCTACGAGCAGTACTTC	CSARGTDWTYEQYF
TRBV7-2	few	TRBJ1-1	15	NA	TGTGCCAGCAGCTTAGCGCCGGGGGTGAGAACTGAAGCTTTCTTT	CASSLAPGVRTEAFF
TRBV28	NA	TRBJ2-7	14	TRBD2	TGTGCCACCGAGACTAGCGCAAACTCCTACGAGCAGTACTTC	CATETSANSYEQYF
TRBV5-4	NA	TRBJ1-6	15	NA	TGTGCCAGCAGCTTGGCGGGACATCCAAATTCACCCCTCCACTTT	CASSLAGHPNSPLHF
TRBV7-9	few	TRBJ2-1	16	TRBD1	TGTGCCAGCAGCGTACAGCGAACACAGGGGGCGCCTGAGCAGTTCTTC	CASSVQRTQGAPEQFF
TRBV7-7	NA	TRBJ2-5	14	TRBD1	TGTGCTAGCAGCCCAGGGACAGGGATAAAGACCCAGTACTTC	CASSPGTGIKTQYF
TRBV20-1	NA	TRBJ2-7	14	TRBD1	TGCAGTGCTCCCCACCCGGGACAGGGGGACGAGCAGTACTTC	CSAPHPGQGDEQYF
TRBV6-1	few	TRBJ1-5	13	TRBD1	TGTGCCAGCAGGCAGGGGGTGAATCAGCCCCAGCATTTT	CASRQGVNQPQHF
TRBV25-1	NA	TRBJ2-1	10	NA	TGTGCCAGCAAGCTGGGTGAGCAGTTCTTC	CASKLGEQFF
TRBV7-9	NA	TRBJ2-1	15	NA	TGTGCCAGCAGCCAGACCGAGGACAGTCTTGGTTCAAGGTTCTTC	CASSQTEDSLGSRFF
TRBV6-1	few	TRBJ1-6	15	TRBD1	TGTGCCAGCAGCTCGATGGGGACAGGGGATTCACCCCTCCACTTT	CASSSMGTGDSPLHF
TRBV5-1	NA	TRBJ1-2	14	TRBD1	TGCGCCAGCTCCTCCACCGGGACAGACTATGGCTACACCTTC	CASSSTGTDYGYTF
TRBV12-3/TRBV12-4	few	TRBJ1-5	14	NA	TGTGCCAGCAGTTTATTTGGGGGCAATCAGCCCCAGCATTTT	CASSLFGGNQPQHF
TRBV11-3	few	TRBJ2-2	16	TRBD2	TGTGCCAGCAGCTTAGATGGGACTAGCGGGGCCGGGGAGCTGTTTTTT	CASSLDGTSGAGELFF
TRBV28	few	TRBJ1-2	14	NA	TGTGCCAGCAGTCAGACAGGCAGGCCCAATGGCTACACCTTC	CASSQTGRPNGYTF
TRBV27	few	TRBJ1-5	14	NA	TGTGCCAGCAGTTTATCGCCCGGGGAGCAGCCCCAGCATTTT	CASSLSPGEQPQHF
TRBV6-1	few	TRBJ1-5	15	NA	TGTGCCAGCAGTGTCATGGCAGGGAATAATCAGCCCCAGCATTTT	CASSVMAGNNQPQHF
TRBV6-1	NA	TRBJ2-6	15	NA	TGTGCCAGCAGTCAGGCAGACTCTGGGGCCAACGTCCTGACTTTC	CASSQADSGANVLTF
TRBV5-6	few	TRBJ1-3	15	NA	TGTGCCAGCAGCCCCCAGGGAGTCTCTGGAAACACCATATATTTT	CASSPQGVSGNTIYF
TRBV19	NA	TRBJ2-7	12	NA	TGTGCCAGTAGTCGGGGGTCCTACGAGCAGTACTTC	CASSRGSYEQYF
TRBV20-1	NA	TRBJ2-5	15	TRBD2	TGCAGTGCCAACACCCCGCGGGGGGTGCAAGAGACCCAGTACTTC	CSANTPRGVQETQYF
TRBV12-3/TRBV12-4	NA	TRBJ1-1	14	TRBD1	TGTGCCAGCAGTTTTTGGCAGGGGGATACTGAAGCTTTCTTT	CASSFWQGDTEAFF
TRBV6-1	large	TRBJ2-4	13	NA	TGTGCCAGCAACTCAGCAGGGGAAAACATTCAGTACTTC	CASNSAGENIQYF
TRBV25-1	once	TRBJ2-1	14	NA	TGTGCCAGCAGGCCCCCCGGCCTGAACAATGAGCAGTTCTTC	CASRPPGLNNEQFF
TRBV6-2/TRBV6-3	NA	TRBJ1-5	17	NA	TGTGCCAGCAGTTCCCACCGGGACCTTGGAACCAATCAGCCCCAGCATTTT	CASSSHRDLGTNQPQHF
TRBV2	medium-sized	TRBJ1-2	12	TRBD1	TGTGCCAGCACCGGGACAGGGTATGGCTACACCTTC	CASTGTGYGYTF
TRBV10-1	NA	TRBJ1-4	15	NA	TGCGCCAGCAGATCGTCGGCCGCCGGGAGTGAAAAACTGTTTTTT	CASRSSAAGSEKLFF
TRBV28	few	TRBJ1-1	13	NA	TGTGCCAGCAGCCCAAGAGGGCTCGCTGAAGCTTTCTTT	CASSPRGLAEAFF
TRBV2	NA	TRBJ1-2	12	NA	TGTGCCAGCAGTGTTTGGGGGGGCGGCTACACCTTC	CASSVWGGGYTF
TRBV2	once	TRBJ2-5	14	TRBD1	TGTGCCAGCAGTGAAGCGGACAGGGAAGAGACCCAGTACTTC	CASSEADREETQYF
TRBV11-2	few	TRBJ2-5	14	NA	TGTGCCAGCAGCTTAGACCTATCCCAAGAGACCCAGTACTTC	CASSLDLSQETQYF